This T cell receptor beta chain was recovered during a study of T cells expressing NK-cell markers. The CDR3 totals 16 residues. The germline V gene encodes CDR1 DFQATT and CDR2 SNEGSKA (reference sequence). TCRdb reworked the 5' RACE reads into one entry per CDR3 protein, no DNA. The sample table includes 250,000 to 300,000 distinct CDR3 sequences. Material for sequencing was blood T cells: a sorted CD56 or NKG2C T cell subset, CD4+ or CD8+ T cells, or bulk PBMC T cells (not recorded which). The chain carries TRBV20-1 and TRBJ2-1; TCRdb's D call, TRBD1, is unchecked because there is no DNA. The sequence was obtained from a man younger than 35 in good health. CDR3 sequence: CSAPQPGTGAYNEQFF.